This T cell receptor (beta chain) comes out of a study of blood T cell repertoires in COVID-19. Whole-study context: Acute and convalescent COVID-19 samples came from the United States, Italy and Spain. PBMCs, B-cell-depleted T cells, or T cells provided the cDNA or gDNA that made up the material.

The germline gives CDR1 MGHDK, CDR2 SYGVNS. The CDR3 totals 14 residues. The V end lost 1 base, the J end lost 5 bases, and 11 bases lay between the germline ends. Under the authors' procedure: Amplification of reference gene primers provided the estimated nucleated cell counts. Here immunoSEQ multiplex PCR was the method, and the copy in TCRdb shows in-frame clones only, minus some. The V and J calls and clone size are taken from that table; D and trimming were inferred from the DNA. The top ten hold approximately 2.3% of the sample, which has roughly 180,000 clones, about 85% seen once. The TCR comes from a man in his sixties or seventies with active or convalescent COVID-19. The sequencing sample was made of peripheral blood. The chain recombines TRBV25-1 with TRBJ1-2; the D is unclear. The CDR3 DNA reads as TGTGCCAGCAGTGAATTGGGCAGACCGTATGGCTACACCTTC. Its protein product is CASSELGRPYGYTF.